This TCR beta chain was recorded in a study of blood T cell repertoires in COVID-19 (dated by TCRdb to about 2020). Describing the broader study: Samples covering the acute and convalescent phases of COVID-19 were provided by collaborators in the United States, Italy and Spain. A freely available public database, intended as a resource for researchers studying the immune response to SARS-CoV-2, is where the repertoires were released. The sample metadata nearly always contained a de-identified subject ID, COVID-19 status, age in years and sex. The prospective study material was composed of cDNA or gDNA derived from T cells, B-cell-depleted T cells, or PBMCs. Samples were obtained from the ongoing ImmuneRACE study (first 160 participants) and from 1,254 subjects provided by 6 global collaborators. Subjects who had been exposed to COVID-19, were actively infected with it, or had recovered from it provided the deeply sampled blood TCRbeta repertoires that made up the dataset. HLA class I and class II types, where available, came from metadata supplied by the sample provider rather than from assay-based typing.

TCRbeta CDR3 regions were amplified from genomic DNA by means of the immunoSEQ Assay, a bias-controlled multiplex PCR. Processing in the source paper ran as follows. Within the assay, amplification of reference gene primers was used to estimate how many nucleated cells each sample contained. To quantify the absolute abundance of each unique TCRbeta CDR3 rearrangement, sequence reads were collapsed and filtered. For each sample, productive Simpson clonality was calculated as the square root of Simpson's diversity index over productive rearrangements. Here the immuneACCESS table is served through TCRdb, limited to in-frame sequences with V and J called. Missing clones are a known gap in these copies; in checked studies unresolved V genes cover under half, and the rest lacks a known reason. That table is the source of V, J and clone size, and D and trimming were worked out from the DNA. The sample table shows 95,000 to 110,000 clones, and more than 75% are seen once. The ten largest clones represent roughly 15% of the sample.

Collaborating institutions collected whole blood in K2EDTA tubes following their own protocols. For TCRbeta analysis, collaborator samples were shipped as frozen whole blood, as isolated PBMCs, or as DNA extracted from either sample type. Comments on this clone: Its antigen is still unknown. Per-base quality was not reported, and no clone a single base away is much larger than it.

Study-wide conclusions, independent of this receptor: Clinical and demographic metadata were provided uncurated, with the amount varying by source and participant.

Trimming takes 1 base from V and 2 bases from J, and the germline ends sit 9 bases apart. Taken from cysteine to phenylalanine, the CDR3 has 16 residues. The DNA shown is the 48-base CDR3, in frame from base 1. Via the germline V gene (reference sequence), CDR1 is LNHNV and CDR2 YYDKDF. The sequenced material came from peripheral blood. This chain joins TRBV15 to TRBJ2-6; the D segment could be TRBD2, given 5 matching bases. This TCR was sampled from a man in his forties or fifties with acute or convalescent COVID-19. The DNA sequence is as follows: TGTGCCACCAGCAGAGTTGGAGGAGCTGGGGCCAACGTCCTGACTTTC. Translation gives CATSRVGGAGANVLTF.